This TCR beta chain was identified in a study of T cells in Graves' hyperthyroidism and ophthalmopathy. Only a few counts were recorded for this clonotype. Its antigen remains unknown. The ends were cut back, 2 bases at V and 6 bases at J, with 8 bases in the middle. CDR3 size: 11 residues. In germline, CDR1 is DFQATT, CDR2 SNEGSKA (reference sequence). There were TCR beta CDR3 regions amplified from RNA transcripts. With the HTBI primer set, the TCR CDR3 went through a first round of RT-PCR. TCRdb reanalysed the multiplex PCR reads using MiXCR and keeps one entry per CDR3 protein. Found here are hundreds of thousands of distinct CDR3 sequences, roughly 15% of them singletons; the top ten hold roughly an eighth. Study findings and constraints: Most thyroid clonotypes expanded above 0.001 were also detected in blood.

Those patients with uncontrolled infection, other autoimmune disease, pregnancy or lactation were excluded. It was 8 to 10 ml of fresh peripheral blood that supplied the PBMCs. The rearrangement joins TRBV20-1 to TRBJ2-7, with D tentatively TRBD2 (5 bases). The receptor's source is a woman aged 45-65 years with Graves' ophthalmopathy. Sample: blood. The CDR3: CSARPGFEQYF. CDR3 nucleotides: TGCAGTGCTAGACCGGGGTTCGAGCAGTACTTC.